This T cell receptor (beta chain) was captured by sequencing in a study of tissue T cells after allogeneic stem cell transplantation. Time point reported: mouse harvest day 7 after allogeneic transplant. The graft held 10^6 splenic CD5+ T cells and 10^7 T-cell-depleted bone marrow cells. This mouse GVHD model was MHC-mismatched B6 to BALB/c, profiled day 7 or 14. TCRbeta CDR3 was sequenced at survey depth with template counts. The protocol was immunoSEQ multiplex PCR, while the TCRdb copy is restricted to in-frame clones and leaves out a portion. The table includes 2,900 or so clones, less than 55% detected once. The CDR3 totals 13 residues. Germline-derived CDR1 and CDR2 are NNHNN and SYGAGS (reference sequence). V was pared by 0 bases and J by 7 bases, with 11 bases between. The study's findings and limits: This small cohort was clinically heterogeneous, and sampling depth was a limitation.

To note about this clone: What it recognizes is unknown. The genes and germline here are from mouse. The read halts 1 residue ahead of the CDR3 end, with the missing end drawn from the germline J gene.

The sequence derives from a female BALB/c mouse given C57BL/6 T cells with graft-versus-host disease after an allogeneic hematopoietic cell transplant. Material: spleen. The rearrangement links TRBV13-2 to TRBJ2-7; D is tentatively TRBD1 or TRBD2 (6 bases each). The DNA read from the CDR3 is TGTGCCAGCGGTGATGCGGGGGCAGAGGAACAGTAC. This codes for CASGDAGAEEQY. The CDR3 as a whole reads CASGDAGAEEQYF.